This TCR beta chain was profiled in a study of long-term antiretroviral therapy in people with HIV. immunoSEQ v3.0 was run at survey level. Sequencing was designed to cover roughly 40,000-55,000 T-cell genomes in each sample. Libraries were prepared by immunoSEQ multiplex PCR; TCRdb keeps only in-frame clonotypes and omits some of them. The sample has some 18,000 clones, around 90% seen once; the top ten hold 3.5% to 4.5%. The CDR3 sequence is 15 residues long. Per germline, CDR1 SGHDN and CDR2 FVKESK. V shed 4 bases, J shed 1 base, and the junction held 7 bases outside the gene matches. The input for sequencing was unsorted PBMCs, taken 2.1 years after starting antiretroviral therapy. The TCR originated in a man aged 18 to 29 with HIV. The chain recombines TRBV14 with TRBJ2-7; 7 bases fit TRBD1. This CDR3 reads CASSLYLQGSYEQYF. The CDR3 bases are TGTGCCAGCAGCCTCTACCTACAGGGGTCCTACGAGCAGTACTTC.